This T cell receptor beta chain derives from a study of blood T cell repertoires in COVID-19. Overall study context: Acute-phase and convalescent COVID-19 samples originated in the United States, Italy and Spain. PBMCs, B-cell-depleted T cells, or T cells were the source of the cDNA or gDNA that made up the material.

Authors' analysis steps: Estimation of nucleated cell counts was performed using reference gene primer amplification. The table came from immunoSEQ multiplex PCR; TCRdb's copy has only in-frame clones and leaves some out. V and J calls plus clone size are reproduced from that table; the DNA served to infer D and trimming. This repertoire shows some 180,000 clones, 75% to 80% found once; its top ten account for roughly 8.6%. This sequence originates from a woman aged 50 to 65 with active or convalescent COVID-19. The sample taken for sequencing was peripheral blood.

CDR3 sequence: CASGRTGTVTNEKLFF. DNA of the CDR3: TGTGCCAGCGGAAGGACAGGGACAGTAACTAATGAAAAACTGTTTTTT. The genes are TRBV2 and TRBJ1-4; TRBD1 agrees at 8 bases. The V segment lost 8 bases and the J segment 1 base; nucleotides outside the gene matches: 9. Looked up from germline, CDR1 is SNHLY and CDR2 is FYNNEI. This CDR3 contains 16 residues. Full variable domain (remainder filled in from reference TRBV2 and TRBJ1-4): EPEVTQTPSHQVTQMGQEVILRCVPISNHLYFYWYRQILGQKVEFLVSFYNNEISEKSEIFDDQFSVERPDGSNFTLKIRSTKLEDSAMYFCASGRTGTVTNEKLFFGSGTQLSVL.